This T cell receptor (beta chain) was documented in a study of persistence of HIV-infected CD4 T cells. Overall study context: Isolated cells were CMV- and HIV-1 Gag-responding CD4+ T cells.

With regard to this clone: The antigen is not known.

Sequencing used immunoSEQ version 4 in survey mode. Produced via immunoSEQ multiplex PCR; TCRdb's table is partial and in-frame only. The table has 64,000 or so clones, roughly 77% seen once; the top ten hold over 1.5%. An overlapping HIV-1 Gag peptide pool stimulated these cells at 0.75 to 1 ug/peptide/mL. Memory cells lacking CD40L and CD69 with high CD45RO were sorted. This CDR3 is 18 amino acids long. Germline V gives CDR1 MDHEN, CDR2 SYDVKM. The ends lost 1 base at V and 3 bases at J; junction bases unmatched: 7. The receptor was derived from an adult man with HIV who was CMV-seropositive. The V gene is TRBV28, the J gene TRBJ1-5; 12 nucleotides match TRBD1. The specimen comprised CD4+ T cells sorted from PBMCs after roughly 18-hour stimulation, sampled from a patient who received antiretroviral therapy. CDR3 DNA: TGTGCCAGCAGTTTATCCCCAGGGACAGGGGGCTTCAATCAGCCCCAGCATTTT. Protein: CASSLSPGTGGFNQPQHF. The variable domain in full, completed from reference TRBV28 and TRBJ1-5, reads DVKVTQSSRYLVKRTGEKVFLECVQDMDHENMFWYRQDPGLGLRLIYFSYDVKMKEKGDIPEGYSVSREKKERFSLILESASTNQTSMYLCASSLSPGTGGFNQPQHFGDGTRLSIL.